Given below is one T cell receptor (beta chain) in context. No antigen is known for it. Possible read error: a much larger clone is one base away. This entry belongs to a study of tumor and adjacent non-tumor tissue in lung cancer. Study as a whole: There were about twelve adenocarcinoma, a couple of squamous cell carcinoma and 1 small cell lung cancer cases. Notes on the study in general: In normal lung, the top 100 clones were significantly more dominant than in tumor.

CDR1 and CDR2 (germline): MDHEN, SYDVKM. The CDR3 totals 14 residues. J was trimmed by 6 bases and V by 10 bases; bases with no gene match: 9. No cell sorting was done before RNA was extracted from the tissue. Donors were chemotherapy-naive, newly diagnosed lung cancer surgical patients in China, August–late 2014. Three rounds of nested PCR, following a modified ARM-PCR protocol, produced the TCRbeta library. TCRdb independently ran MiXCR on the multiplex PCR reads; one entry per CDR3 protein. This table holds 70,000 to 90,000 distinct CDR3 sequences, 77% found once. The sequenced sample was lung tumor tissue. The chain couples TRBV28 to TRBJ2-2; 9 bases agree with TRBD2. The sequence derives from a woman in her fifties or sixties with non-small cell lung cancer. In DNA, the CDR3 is TGTGCCAACGGCGGAGCGGGAGGCGCCGGGGAGCTGTTTTTT. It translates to CANGGAGGAGELFF.